The 17 T cell receptor beta chains below all came from one sample that was sequenced in a study of beta chain features in type 1 diabetes. Points from the study as a whole: A moderate, significant TCRB CDR3 shortening appeared in type 1 diabetes across four CD4+ subsets.

For these receptors, no antigen is known. Since all of the isolated RNA was reverse transcribed, expressed TCRB transcripts were what got sequenced. Using immunoSEQ multiplex PCR, the repertoire was profiled, and TCRdb retains in-frame clones only, with some absent. The data contain 95,000 to 150,000 clones, roughly a sixth of them singletons. Sequencing was carried out using central memory CD4+ T cells from blood. Source of these receptors: a young man with type 1 diabetes.

This clone was seen a handful of times. The rearrangement links TRBV27 to TRBJ2-1; tentative D call: TRBD2 (5 bases). The CDR3 is 12 amino acids. V lost 4 bases and J 8 bases, leaving 9 bases between the germline ends. Germline V gene data show CDR1 as MNHEY and CDR2 as SMNVEV (reference sequence). The CDR3 here is CASSWTDDEQFF. The DNA of the CDR3 is TGTGCCAGCAGTTGGACTGACGATGAGCAGTTCTTC.

This clone was picked up a small number of times. It may be a read error: a sequence one base away is much more abundant. The same CDR3 is also encoded by other DNA sequences in this sample. The gene calls are TRBV29-1 and TRBJ2-5; 7 bases match TRBD1. Germline loops: CDR1 SQVTM, CDR2 ANQGSEA. After removal of 6 bases from V and 5 bases from J, the junction contained 9 bases not matched to a gene. The CDR3 covers 13 residues. CDR3 amino acids: CSVQQGTWETQYF. CDR3 sequence (DNA): TGCAGCGTACAACAGGGGACGTGGGAGACCCAGTACTTC.

The chain is built from TRBV11-2 and TRBJ2-1; maybe TRBD1 (5 bases). The CDR3 has 16 amino acids. Trimming cost V 1 base and J 10 bases, with 20 bases left between them. Germline CDR1 SGHAT, CDR2 FQNNGV. The CDR3 is CASSLVGSQGVGEQFF. Here the CDR3 DNA reads TGTGCCAGCAGCTTAGTCGGTAGCCAAGGGGTGGGCGAGCAGTTCTTC.

As for this clone: Sequence at one end of the junction differs from germline and may be a read error. The V gene is TRBV7-7, the J gene TRBJ2-5, with a tentative D call TRBD2 (6 bases). From germline, CDR1 is SSHAT and CDR2 FNYEAQ (reference sequence). The CDR3 has 14 amino acids. The CDR3 spells CASSKTRGGETQYF. CDR3 bases: TGTGCTAGCAGCAAGACTAGAGGAGGAGAGACCCAGTACTTC.

V usage is TRBV21-1 and J usage is TRBJ2-1; the table assigns TRBD2, which was not confirmed against the DNA. TRBV21-1 is annotated as a pseudogene. The CDR3 spans 16 residues. CDR3 DNA sequence: TGTGCCAGCAGCATGAGGGATTCGAGCTCCTACAATGAGCAGTTCTTC. Residues: CASSMRDSSSYNEQFF.

This clone was seen more than once but under ten times. The genes are TRBV7-2 and TRBJ2-1; D could derive from TRBD1 or TRBD2 (5 bases each). CDR1 SGHTA and CDR2 FQGNSA come from the germline V gene. The V gene lost 3 bases and the J gene lost 6 bases, with 12 bases spanning the gap. CDR3 length equals 14 residues. This chain's CDR3 is CASSFWDGPNEQFF. CDR3 in DNA: TGTGCCAGCAGCTTTTGGGACGGGCCCAATGAGCAGTTCTTC.

This clone was counted only a few times. The genes are TRBV29-1 and TRBJ2-7; 7 bases map to TRBD1. The V segment lost 6 bases and the J segment 0 bases; nucleotides outside the gene matches: 2. Germline values: CDR1 SQVTM, CDR2 ANQGSEA. This CDR3 is built from 12 residues. CDR3 nucleotides: TGCAGCGTCGGACAGGCCTCCTACGAGCAGTACTTC. Its translation: CSVGQASYEQYF.

This clone has ten or more counts. The chain couples TRBV19 to TRBJ1-2; the D gene is possibly TRBD1 (5 bases). V shed 3 bases and J shed 4 bases, with 15 bases lying between them. The CDR3 contains 15 residues. Germline values: CDR1 LNHDA, CDR2 SQIVND (reference sequence). CDR3 DNA sequence: TGTGCCAGTAGTATTCGGACAACGGATGGCTATGGCTACACCTTC. Its protein product is CASSIRTTDGYGYTF.

This clone was seen just once. This chain joins TRBV6-5 and TRBJ2-7; tentatively, D is TRBD2 (5 bases). The V end was cut by 2 bases, the J end by 3 bases, with 17 bases between. Germline V CDR1 and CDR2: MNHEY, SVGAGI. This CDR3 contains 16 residues. DNA of the CDR3: TGTGCCAGCAGTTACGATCGACGGGCGGGTAACTACGAGCAGTACTTC. It codes for CASSYDRRAGNYEQYF.

This chain uses TRBV7-2 with TRBJ1-5, with a weak D call TRBD1 (6 bases). Germline CDR1 is SGHTA and CDR2 is FQGNSA. CDR3 length equals 15 residues. Trimming removed 4 bases at V and 6 bases at J, with 16 bases between. Here the CDR3 reads CASSWTPQGSQPQHF. The DNA for the CDR3 is TGTGCCAGCAGCTGGACCCCACAGGGTAGTCAGCCCCAGCATTTT. Looking up the rest from reference TRBV7-2 and TRBJ1-5 gives the full variable domain: GAGVSQSPSNKVTEKGKDVELRCDPISGHTALYWYRQSLGQGLEFLIYFQGNSAPDKSGLPSDRFSAERTGGSVSTLTIQRTQQEDSAVYLCASSWTPQGSQPQHFGDGTRLSIL.

This clone appeared a few times. CDR3 region: CASSLAAQSSYEQYF. As DNA, the CDR3 is TGTGCCAGCAGCTTAGCCGCGCAAAGCTCCTACGAGCAGTACTTC. The J gene is TRBJ2-7, the V gene TRBV7-2; D gene uncertain. Germline-derived CDR1 and CDR2 are SGHTA and FQGNSA. This CDR3 has 15 amino acids. V lost 0 bases to trimming and J lost 0 bases, with 9 bases between them. The full variable domain, completed using reference TRBV7-2 and TRBJ2-7, is GAGVSQSPSNKVTEKGKDVELRCDPISGHTALYWYRQSLGQGLEFLIYFQGNSAPDKSGLPSDRFSAERTGGSVSTLTIQRTQQEDSAVYLCASSLAAQSSYEQYFGPGTRLTVT.

This clone was seen many times. The chain carries TRBV5-1 and TRBJ1-1; D gene uncertain. The CDR3 is 14 amino acids. CDR1 and CDR2 (germline): SGHRS, YFSETQ. V was clipped by 2 bases and J by 1 base, with 9 bases between them. The CDR3 DNA sequence: TGCGCCAGCAGCTTTGGCGTTCCGAACACTGAAGCTTTCTTT. It is translated as CASSFGVPNTEAFF.

This clone was recorded a few times. The sample holds other DNA sequences that translate to the same CDR3. This CDR3 reads CASSEGSSYNEQFF. The CDR3 DNA reads as TGCGCCAGCAGCGAGGGATCCTCCTACAATGAGCAGTTCTTC. The chain is built from TRBV5-1 and TRBJ2-1; possible D gene TRBD2, 5 bases. This CDR3 has 14 residues. V dropped 4 bases and J dropped 0 bases, with 8 bases sitting between them. In germline, CDR1 is SGHRS, CDR2 YFSETQ.

V usage is TRBV19 and J usage is TRBJ2-1, with D perhaps TRBD1 or TRBD2 (5 bases each). The germline V and J ends were trimmed by 9 bases and 5 bases, with 14 bases remaining between them. The CDR3 is 13 amino acids. Germline loops: CDR1 LNHDA, CDR2 SQIVND (reference sequence). In DNA, the CDR3 is TGTGCCAGCCGCCGGGGCTCAAACAATGAGCAGTTCTTC. Translation gives CASRRGSNNEQFF.

V is TRBV29-1 and J is TRBJ2-7; 12 bases line up with TRBD2. V was clipped by 4 bases and J by 0 bases; unmatched bases: 7. Germline CDR1 and CDR2: SQVTM and ANQGSEA. CDR3 length: 16 residues. This CDR3 reads CSVGLAGEVPSYEQYF. Here the CDR3 DNA reads TGCAGCGTTGGACTAGCGGGAGAGGTGCCCTCCTACGAGCAGTACTTC.

The chain carries TRBV2 and TRBJ2-5, with 12 nucleotides matching TRBD2. Germline CDR1 is SNHLY and CDR2 is FYNNEI. V was pared by 4 bases and J by 4 bases, with 7 bases of the junction left unmatched. The CDR3 sequence is 16 residues long. The CDR3 loop reads CASSAGLAGRTETQYF. Here the CDR3 DNA reads TGTGCCAGCAGTGCAGGACTAGCGGGGAGGACAGAGACCCAGTACTTC. The variable domain in full, completed from reference TRBV2 and TRBJ2-5, reads EPEVTQTPSHQVTQMGQEVILRCVPISNHLYFYWYRQILGQKVEFLVSFYNNEISEKSEIFDDQFSVERPDGSNFTLKIRSTKLEDSAMYFCASSAGLAGRTETQYFGPGTRLLVL.

This clone was counted only a few times. The chain couples TRBV10-3 to TRBJ2-3; TRBD2 is a possible D gene (6 bases). Germline lookup yields CDR1 ENHRY and CDR2 SYGVKD. The CDR3 loop spans 15 amino acids. Trimming took off 5 bases at V and 1 base at J, with 13 bases between the two ends. CDR3 sequence (DNA): TGTGCCATCAGTAGTCGGGAGATCGGCACAGATACGCAGTATTTT. Translation: CAISSREIGTDTQYF.